The 5 T cell receptor beta chains presented below share a single source sample, sequenced in a study of blood T cell repertoires in COVID-19. Sequenced by immunoSEQ multiplex PCR; TCRdb stores in-frame clones only, minus some. Of more than 250,000 clones detected, around nine tenths appear once; the ten largest clones hold approximately 2.4%. The sample was PBMCs or T cells enriched from blood (not recorded which). These receptors were obtained from a woman younger than 35 who had recovered from COVID-19.

The chain has TRBV20-1 and TRBJ1-5; D is unresolved. V lost 3 bases and J 6 bases, leaving 12 bases between the germline ends. The germline CDR1 and CDR2 sequences are DFQATT and SNEGSKA (reference sequence). This CDR3 is built from 13 residues. The CDR3 coding sequence is TGCAGTGCTAGTCGAACGGGATTTCAGCCCCAGCATTTT. Its translation is CSASRTGFQPQHF.

The gene calls are TRBV30 and TRBJ1-5; TRBD1 might be the D (5 bases). V lost 1 base and J lost 6, with 13 bases in between. Germline-derived CDR1 and CDR2 are GTSNPN and SVGIG (reference sequence). This CDR3 is built from 14 residues. The CDR3 spells CAWSGGGGAQPQHF. CDR3 bases: TGTGCCTGGAGTGGGGGGGGTGGTGCTCAGCCCCAGCATTTT. The whole variable domain, remainder taken from reference TRBV30 and TRBJ1-5, is SQTIHQWPATLVQPVGSPLSLECTVEGTSNPNLYWYRQAAGRGLQLLFYSVGIGQISSEVPQNLSASRPQDRQFILSSKKLLLSDSGFYLCAWSGGGGAQPQHFGDGTRLSIL.

The chain has TRBV6-5 and TRBJ2-7; D is possibly TRBD2 (5 bases). Trimming stripped 6 bases from V and 0 bases from J, with 12 bases between. The CDR3 covers 14 residues. CDR1 is MNHEY, CDR2 SVGAGI, per germline. The CDR3 spells CASSRDYRSYEQYF. The CDR3 bases are TGTGCCAGCAGCCGCGACTACCGCTCCTACGAGCAGTACTTC.

This clone was seen once. The chain links TRBV30 to TRBJ2-1, with D possibly TRBD2 on 6 matching bases. The V end lost 3 bases, the J end lost 7 bases, and 16 bases lay between the germline ends. Germline V gene lookup returns CDR1 GTSNPN and CDR2 SVGIG (reference sequence). The CDR3 is made up of 14 amino acids. The CDR3 DNA reads TGTGCCTGGAGGCTTGGGGTAGCGGTGAATGAGCAGTTCTTC. As protein: CAWRLGVAVNEQFF.

The V gene is TRBV3-1 (or the pseudogene TRBV3-2), the J gene TRBJ2-2; 10 bases are a match to TRBD1. CDR1 is LGHDT and CDR2 is YNNKEL in the germline V gene (reference sequence). The CDR3 runs to 15 residues. Trimming at V came to 4 bases and at J to 7 bases, leaving 6 bases not matched to a gene. The CDR3 coding sequence is TGTGCCAGCAGCCGCCGGACAGGGGGGATCGGGGAGCTGTTTTTT. Residues: CASSRRTGGIGELFF.